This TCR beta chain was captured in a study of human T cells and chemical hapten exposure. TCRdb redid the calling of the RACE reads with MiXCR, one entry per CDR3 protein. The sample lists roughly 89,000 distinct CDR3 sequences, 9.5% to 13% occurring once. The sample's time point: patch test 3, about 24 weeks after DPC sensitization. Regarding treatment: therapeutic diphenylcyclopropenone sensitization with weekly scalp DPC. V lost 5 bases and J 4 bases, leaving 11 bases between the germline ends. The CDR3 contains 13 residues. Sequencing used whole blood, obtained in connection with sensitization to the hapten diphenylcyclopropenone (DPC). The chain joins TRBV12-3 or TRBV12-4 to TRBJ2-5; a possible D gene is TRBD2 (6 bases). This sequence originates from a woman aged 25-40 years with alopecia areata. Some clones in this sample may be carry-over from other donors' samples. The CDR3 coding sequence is TGTGCCAGCAGTCTGGGACTGCCAGAGACCCAGTACTTC. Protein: CASSLGLPETQYF.